The clone carrying this TCR beta chain was recorded a few times. Its specificity is not known. Runs used v3.0 of the immunoSEQ assay and were done at survey level. Only in-frame clones appear in the TCRdb table, and some are missing; sequencing was by immunoSEQ multiplex PCR. The table includes 20,000 to 25,000 clones, around 80% detected once. The entry originates in a study of long-term antiretroviral therapy in people with HIV. Broader study findings: Repertoires with HIV possessed tighter CDR3 length spans than those of controls. Blood, drawn from about 2003 to 2017, may reflect older ART regimens.

Between the trimmed V and J ends, which lost 3 bases and 0 bases, there was a span of 9 bases. Per germline, CDR1 SGHRS and CDR2 YFSETQ. The CDR3 consists of 14 residues. The sample was unsorted PBMCs, taken 0.3 years after starting antiretroviral therapy. The receptor's source is a man between 45 and 60 years old with HIV. J is TRBJ1-1 and V is TRBV5-1; D is unresolved. CDR3 residues: CASSSGSMNTEAFF. CDR3 bases: TGCGCCAGCAGCTCCGGTTCCATGAACACTGAAGCTTTCTTT.